The source of this T cell receptor (beta chain) is a study of human T cells and chemical hapten exposure. Overall study findings and caveats: TCRs at high frequency, those above 1 in 1000, did not change with DPC sensitization.

Germline-derived CDR1 and CDR2 are MNHEY and SVGEGT. The CDR3 loop spans 14 amino acids. Trimming left V 5 bases short and J 3 bases short, with 10 bases between. Time point specified: pre-sensitization, week 0. Treatment: therapeutic diphenylcyclopropenone sensitization with weekly scalp DPC. As originally analysed: TCRs per sample had a median of roughly 96,000 and ranged from roughly 20,000 to 690,600. MiXCR was run by TCRdb on the RACE reads, yielding one entry per CDR3 protein. TCRdb's processing, not the authors', yielded these V and J calls. The data show tens of thousands of distinct CDR3 sequences, about 9.2% seen once. This clonotype was detected ten times or more. Antigen specificity is unknown.

This specimen consisted of whole blood, obtained in connection with sensitization to the hapten diphenylcyclopropenone (DPC). The sequence was collected from a woman aged 40 to 49 with alopecia areata. Some clones in this sample may be carry-over from other donors' samples. This rearrangement joins TRBV6-2 or TRBV6-3 to TRBJ2-2; D remains ambiguous. The CDR3 sequence is CASSRTEYTGELFF. Written as DNA, the CDR3 is TGTGCCAGCAGTCGGACGGAGTACACCGGGGAGCTGTTTTTT.